This section outlines one T cell receptor beta chain sequence together with its context. Antigen specificity is unknown. Whoever was chosen for sequencing had shown CD8+CD57+ cell expansion by flow cytometry. Patients had not yet gotten any therapy when their blood was taken for sampling. These data belong to a study of CD8+CD57+ T cells in acquired aplastic anemia. Per germline, CDR1 SGHDT and CDR2 YYEEEE. The CDR3 loop spans 16 amino acids. J lost 0 bases, V lost 4 bases, and 9 bases had no gene match. The template for TCR beta VDJ and CDR3 sequence profiling was genomic DNA. TCRdb used MiXCR to reprocess the reads, holding one entry per CDR3 protein. Of hundreds of thousands of distinct CDR3 sequences in the sample, under 40% were seen once. Study observations and caveats: Comparison of patients with controls identified approximately 28 shared CD8+ CDR3 sequences. Patient and control CD8+ Simpson's diversity was not significantly different.

The J gene is TRBJ1-2, the V gene TRBV5-6; TRBD1 agrees at 7 bases. The origin of this receptor is a human donor with aplastic anemia. Sequencing used sorted CD4+, CD8+, or CD8+CD57+ T cells (not recorded which) from PBMCs. The CDR3 nucleotides are TGTGCCAGCAGCCTGATCTACAGGGGATCTAACTATGGCTACACCTTC. It codes for CASSLIYRGSNYGYTF.